One T cell receptor beta chain is described in this entry. The data are from a study of immune evolution from preneoplasia to lung adenocarcinoma. TCRdb's table, derived via immunoSEQ multiplex PCR, lists solely in-frame clones and lacks some. Among some 7,700 clones listed, 80% were seen once. In germline, CDR1 is LGHNA, CDR2 YNFKEQ. Trimming removed 0 bases at V and 0 bases at J, with 9 bases between. This CDR3 spans 15 amino acids. The V call is TRBV4-2, the J call TRBJ2-7; D remains ambiguous. The sequenced sample was FFPE minimally invasive lung adenocarcinoma tissue. The source of this sequence is a donor older than 65 with lung adenocarcinoma. CDR3 amino acids: CASSQDLGSSYEQYF. The CDR3 DNA reads as TGTGCCAGCAGCCAAGATCTCGGTAGCTCCTACGAGCAGTACTTC.